This T cell receptor beta chain was profiled in a study of regulatory T cells in long-lasting Graves disease. There are many counts of this clonotype. The antigen is not known. For TCR beta, libraries came from iRepertoire HTBI primers and Arm-PCR of CDR3 regions. TCRdb passed the multiplex PCR reads through MiXCR, listing each CDR3 protein once. The data hold some 230,000 distinct CDR3 sequences, with around 17% observed a single time. CDR3 length: 13 residues. Trimming pared 3 bases from V and 9 bases from J, leaving 9 bases between. In germline, CDR1 is KGHSH, CDR2 LQKENI. Overall study findings and caveats: Limited sample numbers may have lowered accuracy. Newly diagnosed Graves' patients exceeded persistent ones in TCR diversity. TRBV28, TRBJ1-2 and TRBJ2-5 were segments that persistent disease favored.

Time point here: newly diagnosed GD, antithyroid drugs for less than 3 months. Scientists built the TCR library using RNA that was extracted from PBMCs. Patient provenance is recorded as an endocrinology department in Xi'an, China. The source of this sequence is a female donor with Graves disease. The sequencing used peripheral blood mononuclear cells (PBMCs), collected at new diagnosis, from a patient treated with antithyroid drugs. The chain is built from TRBV18 and TRBJ1-6; no clear D. CDR3 coding DNA: TGTGCCAGCTCACCGGAAGACGGTTCACCCCTCCACTTT. Translating it yields CASSPEDGSPLHF.